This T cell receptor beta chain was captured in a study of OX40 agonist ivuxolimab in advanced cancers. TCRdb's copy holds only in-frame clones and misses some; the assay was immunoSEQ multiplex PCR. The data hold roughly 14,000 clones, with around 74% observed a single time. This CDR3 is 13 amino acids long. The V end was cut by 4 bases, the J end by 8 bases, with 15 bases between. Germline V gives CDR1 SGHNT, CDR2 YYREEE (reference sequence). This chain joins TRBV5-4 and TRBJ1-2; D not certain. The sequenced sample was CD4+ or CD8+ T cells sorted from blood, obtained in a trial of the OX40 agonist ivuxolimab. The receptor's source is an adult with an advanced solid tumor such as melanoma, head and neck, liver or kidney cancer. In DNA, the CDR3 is TGTGCCAGCAGCATGTCGACGGTGATGGGCTACACCTTC. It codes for CASSMSTVMGYTF.